Shown below are 30 T cell receptor beta chains from a single sample sequenced in a study of blood T cell repertoires in COVID-19. The repertoire was sequenced with immunoSEQ multiplex PCR; TCRdb's copy has only in-frame clones and lacks some. The sample lists about 70,000 clones; more than 75% were seen once. Input material: peripheral blood. The source of these receptors is an older woman with acute or convalescent COVID-19.

The chain has TRBV19 and TRBJ2-7, with 8 bases that match TRBD2. V lost 4 bases and J lost 3; bases outside the gene matches: 26. In germline, CDR1 is LNHDA, CDR2 SQIVND (reference sequence). The CDR3 consists of 21 residues. This CDR3 is CASSRPDEREISFNIVYEQYF. The CDR3 nucleotides are TGTGCCAGTAGTAGGCCCGACGAGCGGGAGATATCGTTTAATATAGTCTACGAGCAGTACTTC.

V and J are TRBV5-1 and TRBJ1-1; D call uncertain. The CDR3 covers 16 residues. Trimming pared 4 bases from V and 3 bases from J, leaving 19 bases between. CDR1 is SGHRS and CDR2 is YFSETQ in the germline V gene. The CDR3 reads CASSPTVMGVYTEAFF. The CDR3 nucleotides read TGCGCCAGCAGCCCTACGGTTATGGGCGTCTACACTGAAGCTTTCTTT.

V is TRBV18 and J is TRBJ2-7; D is possibly TRBD2 (6 bases). The ends were cut back, 6 bases at V and 3 bases at J, with 12 bases in the middle. The germline gives CDR1 KGHSH, CDR2 LQKENI. The CDR3 sequence is 13 residues long. CDR3: CASSRTDYYEQYF. Written as DNA, the CDR3 is TGTGCCAGCTCTAGGACGGACTACTACGAGCAGTACTTC.

The chain has TRBV2 and TRBJ2-7; 7 bases map to TRBD1. In germline, CDR1 is SNHLY, CDR2 FYNNEI. CDR3 size: 13 residues. The V and J ends lost 5 bases and 5 bases, in that order; junction bases with no gene match: 6. The DNA for the CDR3 is TGTGCCAGCAGTCAACAGGGGTTCAACGAGCAGTACTTC. This encodes CASSQQGFNEQYF.

Only a few counts were recorded for this clone. The chain has TRBV27 and TRBJ1-2; TRBD1 is a possible D gene (5 bases). The CDR3 consists of 18 residues. The germline V gene has CDR1 MNHEY and CDR2 SMNVEV (reference sequence). Between the trimmed V and J ends, which lost 2 bases and 2 bases, there was a span of 21 bases. CDR3 amino acids: CASSLGPGHSFRNYGYTF. DNA for the CDR3: TGTGCCAGCAGTTTAGGGCCCGGACATTCCTTCCGAAACTATGGCTACACCTTC.

V and J are TRBV11-3 and TRBJ2-3; 11 bases fit TRBD2. Per the germline V gene, CDR1 is SGHNT and CDR2 is YENEEA. The CDR3 loop spans 17 amino acids. The V gene end was trimmed by 1 base and the J gene end by 2 bases; junction bases not matched to a gene: 5. CDR3 DNA sequence: TGTGCCAGCAGCTTAGGTTCGACTAGCGGGGACACAGATACGCAGTATTTT. Its translation is CASSLGSTSGDTDTQYF. Full variable domain (outside the CDR3, taken from reference TRBV11-3 and TRBJ2-3): EAGVVQSPRYKIIEKKQPVAFWCNPISGHNTLYWYLQNLGQGPELLIRYENEEAVDDSQLPKDRFSAERLKGVDSTLKIQPAELGDSAVYLCASSLGSTSGDTDTQYFGPGTRLTVL.

This clone was detected only a few times. This chain connects TRBV3-1 (or the pseudogene TRBV3-2) to TRBJ2-1, with TRBD2 identical over 8 bases. Germline V gives CDR1 LGHDT, CDR2 YNNKEL (reference sequence). With V trimmed by 4 bases and J by 8 bases, 7 bases remained unmatched. The CDR3 contains 14 residues. CDR3 sequence: CASSPSTGGYEQFF. CDR3 DNA sequence: TGTGCCAGCAGCCCCTCGACGGGGGGGTATGAGCAGTTCTTC.

This clone came up a few times. The chain recombines TRBV28 with TRBJ1-6; TRBD1 aligns across 8 bases. From germline, CDR1 is MDHEN and CDR2 SYDVKM. V was clipped by 6 bases and J by 5 bases; unmatched bases: 9. The length of the CDR3 is 16 residues. CDR3 sequence reads: CASSRPTGANNSPLHF. The CDR3, as DNA: TGTGCCAGCAGCCGGCCGACAGGGGCAAATAATTCACCCCTCCACTTT.

A single count supports this clone. This chain uses TRBV7-9 with TRBJ2-7; D is perhaps TRBD1 (5 bases). Germline V gives CDR1 SEHNR, CDR2 FQNEAQ (reference sequence). V was clipped by 2 bases and J by 2 bases, with 7 bases between them. There are 13 residues in the CDR3. The CDR3: CASSLTGTYEQYF. The CDR3 DNA reads as TGTGCCAGCAGCTTAACAGGCACCTACGAGCAGTACTTC. Looking up the rest from reference TRBV7-9 and TRBJ2-7 gives the full variable domain: DTGVSQNPRHKITKRGQNVTFRCDPISEHNRLYWYRQTLGQGPEFLTYFQNEAQLEKSRLLSDRFSAERPKGSFSTLEIQRTEQGDSAMYLCASSLTGTYEQYFGPGTRLTVT.

On this clone: One end of the junction does not line up with germline, which may come from a read error. The CDR3 bases are TGTGCCAGCAGTTACTCCGGGACAGTTTTTGTTCTCCTTTTT. This gives the protein CASSYSGTVFVLLF. The genes are TRBV6-6 and TRBJ1-4; 7 bases match TRBD1. The length of the CDR3 is 14 residues. Germline V gene lookup returns CDR1 MNHNY and CDR2 SVGAGI (reference sequence).

V usage is TRBV14 and J usage is TRBJ2-1; D not resolved. From germline, CDR1 is SGHDN and CDR2 FVKESK. Trimming stripped 0 bases from V and 0 bases from J, with 9 bases between. The CDR3 is made up of 16 amino acids. As DNA, the CDR3 is TGTGCCAGCAGCCAAGAGTACAGACACTCCTACAATGAGCAGTTCTTC. Protein product: CASSQEYRHSYNEQFF.

This clone was seen once. The gene calls are TRBV3-1 (or the pseudogene TRBV3-2) and TRBJ2-3, with 10 bases identical to TRBD2. V trimming: 4 bases; J trimming: 4 bases; junction bases outside the gene matches: 8. CDR1 is LGHDT, CDR2 YNNKEL, per germline (reference sequence). There are 16 residues in the CDR3. CDR3 protein: CASSPALAGAPDTQYF. The CDR3 DNA follows: TGTGCCAGCAGCCCCGCTCTAGCGGGGGCTCCAGATACGCAGTATTTT.

Only one count was recorded for this clone. The chain employs TRBV5-1 and TRBJ2-1; 8 bases line up with TRBD1. V trimming: 6 bases; J trimming: 5 bases; junction bases outside the gene matches: 7. Germline lookup yields CDR1 SGHRS and CDR2 YFSETQ. This CDR3 region has 14 residues. The CDR3 DNA reads TGCGCCAGCACGAAGCAGGGGGCGCACAATGAGCAGTTCTTC. Amino acid sequence: CASTKQGAHNEQFF.

The chain employs TRBV29-1 and TRBJ1-1; D is perhaps TRBD1 (5 bases). The germline V gene has CDR1 SQVTM and CDR2 ANQGSEA. The V end lost 6 bases, the J end lost 3 bases, and 20 bases lay between the germline ends. The CDR3 sequence is 15 residues long. In DNA, the CDR3 is TGCAGCGTGGATACTAGGACGCGGGGGGACACTGAAGCTTTCTTT. This gives the protein CSVDTRTRGDTEAFF.

This clone was recorded once. V and J are TRBV5-6 and TRBJ1-6; 8 positions agree with TRBD1. Germline V gene lookup returns CDR1 SGHDT and CDR2 YYEEEE. The CDR3 contains 15 residues. J was trimmed by 6 bases and V by 4 bases; bases with no gene match: 6. The CDR3 DNA reads TGTGCCAGCAGCCCGCGGGACAGGATTAATTCACCCCTCCACTTT. Translation: CASSPRDRINSPLHF.

The gene calls are TRBV19 and TRBJ2-3, with D tentatively TRBD2 (6 bases). Germline V gene lookup returns CDR1 LNHDA and CDR2 SQIVND (reference sequence). CDR3 length: 16 amino acids. V gave up 3 bases and J gave up 2 bases, with 15 bases separating them. CDR3 nucleotide sequence: TGTGCCAGTAGTATTGATGGGGGGTTGATCACAGATACGCAGTATTTT. Translating gives CASSIDGGLITDTQYF.

This clone is labeled as medium-sized. The gene calls are TRBV5-1 and TRBJ1-2; 11 nucleotides agree with TRBD1. V lost 0 bases and J lost 7; bases outside the gene matches: 2. The V gene's germline CDR1 is SGHRS and CDR2 YFSETQ. This CDR3 spans 14 amino acids. The CDR3 loop is CASSLAGTGGGYTF. The CDR3 nucleotides read TGCGCCAGCAGCTTGGCGGGGACAGGGGGTGGCTACACCTTC.

V usage is TRBV7-8 and J usage is TRBJ1-2, with TRBD1 as a possible D gene (6 bases). The germline gives CDR1 SGHVS, CDR2 FQNEAQ. The CDR3 sequence is 16 residues long. Deletions cut 4 bases from V and 2 bases from J, with 17 bases between. The CDR3 nucleotides are TGTGCCAGCAGCTCCGGACAGATCCTCGACAACTATGGCTACACCTTC. Protein sequence: CASSSGQILDNYGYTF.

J is TRBJ1-2 and V is TRBV9, with 10 nucleotides matching TRBD1. Germline V lookup: CDR1 SGDLS, CDR2 YYNGEE. The CDR3 has 13 amino acids. The V segment lost 4 bases and the J segment 7 bases; nucleotides outside the gene matches: 4. The CDR3 is CASSPTGGSGYTF. CDR3 DNA: TGTGCCAGCAGCCCGACAGGGGGCAGTGGCTACACCTTC.

The J gene is TRBJ2-7, the V gene TRBV30; D is unclear. CDR3 length equals 12 residues. CDR1 GTSNPN and CDR2 SVGIG come from the germline V gene (reference sequence). Trimming left V 5 bases short and J 2 bases short, with 10 bases between. CDR3: CAWGLGPYEQYF. The CDR3 coding sequence is TGTGCCTGGGGCCTGGGCCCCTACGAGCAGTACTTC.

The chain uses TRBV5-6 and TRBJ2-7, with 9 bases aligning to TRBD1. J lost 6 bases, V lost 0 bases, and 1 base had no gene match. CDR1 is SGHDT, CDR2 YYEEEE, per germline. The CDR3 sequence is 13 residues long. The CDR3 region has the DNA TGTGCCAGCAGCTTGGTGACAGGGGGCGAGCAGTACTTC. Translation gives CASSLVTGGEQYF.

The chain employs TRBV29-1 and TRBJ2-7; no clear D gene. V was trimmed by 4 bases and J by 2 bases, leaving 9 bases between them. Germline V CDR1 and CDR2: SQVTM, ANQGSEA. The CDR3 is made up of 12 amino acids. The DNA of the CDR3 is TGCAGCGTTGCTCATGGAGCCTACGAGCAGTACTTC. Its protein is CSVAHGAYEQYF.

V is TRBV15 and J is TRBJ2-2, with a tentative D call TRBD2 (6 bases). Germline CDR1 is LNHNV and CDR2 is YYDKDF (reference sequence). The CDR3 spans 13 residues. V was pared by 0 bases and J by 9 bases, with 8 bases between. The CDR3 region is CATSRDRGRELFF. The CDR3 DNA follows: TGTGCCACCAGCAGAGATCGGGGGAGGGAGCTGTTTTTT.

This chain connects TRBV19 to TRBJ2-7, with 7 nucleotides matching TRBD1. Per germline, CDR1 LNHDA and CDR2 SQIVND (reference sequence). The V gene end was trimmed by 3 bases and the J gene end by 4 bases; junction bases not matched to a gene: 3. CDR3 size: 13 residues. The CDR3: CASSIGRGYEQYF. CDR3 coding DNA: TGTGCCAGTAGTATCGGCAGGGGGTACGAGCAGTACTTC.

The genes are TRBV28 and TRBJ2-5; the D is unclear. CDR1 is MDHEN and CDR2 is SYDVKM in the germline V gene. Trimming cost V 5 bases and J 5 bases, with 15 bases left between them. CDR3 length: 14 amino acids. CDR3 residues: CASSAYRVGETQYF. CDR3 sequence (DNA): TGTGCCAGCAGTGCTTACCGTGTGGGCGAGACCCAGTACTTC.

The rearrangement uses TRBV2 and TRBJ2-3, with TRBD1 identical over 10 bases. CDR3 size: 15 residues. With V trimmed by 5 bases and J by 6 bases, 8 bases remained unmatched. Germline lookup yields CDR1 SNHLY and CDR2 FYNNEI. The CDR3 sequence is CASSRDRGPGDTQYF. CDR3 nucleotides: TGTGCCAGCAGTCGGGACAGGGGTCCGGGTGATACGCAGTATTTT.

This clone has just a few counts. This sequence joins TRBV28 and TRBJ1-2, with D hard to call. The V and J ends lost 8 bases and 6 bases respectively, with 16 bases between them. The CDR3 loop spans 13 amino acids. CDR1 is MDHEN, CDR2 SYDVKM, per germline. CDR3 in amino acids: CASVGGGRDGYTF. CDR3 nucleotides: TGTGCCAGCGTCGGCGGCGGGCGAGATGGCTACACCTTC.

This clone is a singleton in its sample. The chain's CDR3 is CASSLGGVVNEQFF. The CDR3 DNA follows: TGTGCCAGCAGCCTCGGGGGTGTTGTAAATGAGCAGTTCTTC. The rearrangement joins TRBV11-3 to TRBJ2-1, with a weak D call TRBD2 (6 bases). CDR1 is SGHNT and CDR2 is YENEEA in the germline V gene. V lost 5 bases and J lost 7, with 15 bases in between. The CDR3 spans 14 residues.

This chain joins TRBV18 and TRBJ2-5; maybe TRBD2 (6 bases). Trimming took 3 bases from V and 3 from J, leaving 14 bases between them. This CDR3 spans 15 amino acids. Germline-derived CDR1 and CDR2 are KGHSH and LQKENI. CDR3 bases: TGTGCCAGCTCACCCCCGGGACGCGGGAAAGAGACCCAGTACTTC. As protein: CASSPPGRGKETQYF.

V gene TRBV19 combines with J gene TRBJ1-1; the match to TRBD1 covers 9 bases. Germline V gene data show CDR1 as LNHDA and CDR2 as SQIVND (reference sequence). CDR3 size: 13 residues. The V segment lost 6 bases and the J segment 5 bases; nucleotides outside the gene matches: 4. The CDR3 spells CASRGQGWTEAFF. In DNA form, the CDR3 reads TGTGCCAGTAGGGGACAGGGCTGGACTGAAGCTTTCTTT.